The 21 T cell receptor beta chains reported below all come from one sample, sequenced in a study of CD8 T cells in Susac syndrome. RNA, at 0.5 to 1 ug, was reverse transcribed with random hexamers. TCRdb reprocessed the immunoSEQ multiplex PCR reads via MiXCR and lists one record per CDR3 protein. The sample holds roughly 130,000 distinct CDR3 sequences, about 95% seen once. Sequences were obtained from CD4+ T cells from PBMCs. These receptors were collected from a human donor with multiple sclerosis.

V and J are TRBV2 and TRBJ1-1; unclear D gene. Germline V lookup: CDR1 SNHLY, CDR2 FYNNEI. V lost 6 bases to trimming and J lost 5 bases, with 10 bases between them. The CDR3 has 12 residues. Written as DNA, the CDR3 is TGTGCCAGCAGCTGGACGGGGACTGAAGCTTTCTTT. Amino acid sequence: CASSWTGTEAFF. The whole variable domain, remainder taken from reference TRBV2 and TRBJ1-1, is EPEVTQTPSHQVTQMGQEVILRCVPISNHLYFYWYRQILGQKVEFLVSFYNNEISEKSEIFDDQFSVERPDGSNFTLKIRSTKLEDSAMYFCASSWTGTEAFFGQGTRLTVV.

The rearrangement links TRBV29-1 to TRBJ1-2, with D perhaps matching TRBD1 (6 bases). This CDR3 has 13 residues. CDR1 is SQVTM, CDR2 ANQGSEA, per germline. The ends were cut back, 4 bases at V and 7 bases at J, with 16 bases in the middle. DNA of the CDR3: TGCAGCGTTGTCCGGACAGTCCAGGGTGGCTACACCTTC. It codes for CSVVRTVQGGYTF.

The chain links TRBV9 to TRBJ2-1; D might be TRBD2 (6 bases). The CDR3 sequence is 15 residues long. Germline CDR1 is SGDLS and CDR2 is YYNGEE. The V and J ends lost 0 bases and 2 bases respectively, with 9 bases between them. The CDR3 loop is CASSVALAAYNEQFF. Written as DNA, the CDR3 is TGTGCCAGCAGCGTAGCACTAGCCGCCTACAATGAGCAGTTCTTC.

This chain joins TRBV28 and TRBJ2-5; 9 positions match TRBD1. Germline values: CDR1 MDHEN, CDR2 SYDVKM. This CDR3 comprises 13 residues. J gave up 7 bases and V 6 bases, and 6 bases lay outside the gene matches. The CDR3 here is CASRGTGRGTQYF. CDR3 coding DNA: TGTGCCAGCAGAGGGACAGGGAGAGGGACCCAGTACTTC.

The rearrangement uses TRBV20-1 and TRBJ1-1, with 10 nucleotides matching TRBD1. After removal of 6 bases from V and 4 bases from J, the junction contained 5 bases not matched to a gene. CDR1 DFQATT and CDR2 SNEGSKA come from the germline V gene (reference sequence). This CDR3 region has 13 residues. The DNA for the CDR3 is TGCAGTGCGCGACAGGGGGCAATCACTGAAGCTTTCTTT. Residues: CSARQGAITEAFF.

The chain uses TRBV25-1 and TRBJ2-3; D is perhaps TRBD1 (5 bases). The V and J ends lost 3 bases and 2 bases respectively, with 15 bases between them. This CDR3 has 16 residues. The germline gives CDR1 MGHDK, CDR2 SYGVNS. This CDR3 is CASSDGRALSTDTQYF. The DNA of the CDR3 is TGTGCCAGCAGTGACGGCAGGGCCCTTTCCACAGATACGCAGTATTTT.

The J gene is TRBJ1-1, the V gene TRBV2; 8 bases align to TRBD1. There are 12 residues in the CDR3. Germline CDR1 SNHLY, CDR2 FYNNEI. Losses at the gene ends were 9 bases for V and 4 bases for J; bases not matched to a gene: 4. The CDR3 spells CARDREGTEAFF. The DNA for the CDR3 is TGTGCCAGGGACAGGGAAGGCACTGAAGCTTTCTTT.

The chain uses TRBV5-1 and TRBJ2-7; maybe TRBD1 (6 bases). The CDR3 sequence is 13 residues long. V gave up 7 bases and J gave up 1 base, with 12 bases separating them. Germline V gene sequence: CDR1 SGHRS, CDR2 YFSETQ. DNA for the CDR3: TGCGCCAGCGAGGGGGATGGGTCCTACGAGCAGTACTTC. Amino acid sequence: CASEGDGSYEQYF.

The chain uses TRBV11-2 and TRBJ2-1; 7 positions match TRBD2. Looked up from germline, CDR1 is SGHAT and CDR2 is FQNNGV. V shed 5 bases and J 1 base; nucleotides not matched to a gene: 2. The CDR3 is made up of 14 amino acids. CDR3: CASSPRESYNEQFF. In DNA form, the CDR3 reads TGTGCCAGCAGCCCGCGGGAGTCCTACAATGAGCAGTTCTTC.

The chain links TRBV28 to TRBJ1-2; D gene ambiguous. Trimming removed 8 bases at V and 5 bases at J, with 9 bases between. This CDR3 comprises 11 residues. Germline V lookup: CDR1 MDHEN, CDR2 SYDVKM. DNA for the CDR3: TGTGCCAGCGGGTTACGATATGGCTACACCTTC. Its protein is CASGLRYGYTF.

The chain carries TRBV7-9 and TRBJ1-2, with D unclear. Germline assignment: CDR1 SEHNR and CDR2 FQNEAQ (reference sequence). V was trimmed by 1 base and J by 6 bases, leaving 12 bases between them. The CDR3 consists of 14 residues. The CDR3: CASSLGAGSHGYTF. The CDR3 DNA follows: TGTGCCAGCAGCTTAGGCGCGGGCTCACATGGCTACACCTTC.

The chain uses TRBV24-1 and TRBJ2-7; no clear D. This CDR3 is 12 amino acids long. The germline CDR1 and CDR2 sequences are KGHDR and SFDVKD. The germline V and J ends were trimmed by 5 bases and 0 bases, with 4 bases remaining between them. The CDR3 here is CATSGGSYEQYF. The DNA for the CDR3 is TGTGCCACCAGTGGGGGCTCCTACGAGCAGTACTTC.

CDR3 residues: CAIPLDGVNTEAFF. CDR3 DNA sequence: TGTGCCATTCCCCTAGATGGGGTGAACACTGAAGCTTTCTTT. The chain carries TRBV5-4 and TRBJ1-1; D ambiguous. Germline CDR1 SGHNT, CDR2 YYREEE (reference sequence). There are 14 residues in the CDR3. Trimming removed 9 bases at V and 0 bases at J, with 15 bases between.

This chain links TRBV20-1 with TRBJ1-5; D not certain. Looked up from germline, CDR1 is DFQATT and CDR2 is SNEGSKA (reference sequence). V dropped 0 bases and J dropped 0 bases, with 9 bases sitting between them. CDR3 size: 15 residues. The CDR3: CSARDGGNSNQPQHF. CDR3 DNA sequence: TGCAGTGCTAGAGATGGTGGAAATAGCAATCAGCCCCAGCATTTT.

The chain is built from TRBV29-1 and TRBJ2-1; D may be TRBD1 (6 bases). The V gene's germline CDR1 is SQVTM and CDR2 ANQGSEA. Trimming removed 6 bases at V and 7 bases at J, with 25 bases between. The CDR3 covers 16 residues. CDR3 amino acids: CSVTSLGHPGENEQFF. The CDR3 nucleotides read TGCAGCGTCACGAGCCTGGGGCACCCAGGGGAGAATGAGCAGTTCTTC.

The rearrangement uses TRBV29-1 and TRBJ2-2, with 14 positions matching TRBD2. Trimming took 4 bases from V and 6 from J; bases not matched to a gene: 7. The CDR3 consists of 16 residues. Germline CDR1 and CDR2: SQVTM and ANQGSEA. CDR3 sequence: CSVVGTSGRLPGELFF. CDR3 DNA sequence: TGCAGCGTTGTCGGGACTAGCGGGAGATTACCCGGGGAGCTGTTTTTT.

V is TRBV27 and J is TRBJ1-5, with 7 positions matching TRBD1. Trimming cost V 6 bases and J 1 base; bases outside gene matches: 3. This CDR3 is built from 14 residues. Germline V gene data show CDR1 as MNHEY and CDR2 as SMNVEV (reference sequence). The CDR3 loop is CASREGASNQPQHF. CDR3 DNA sequence: TGTGCCAGCAGGGAGGGGGCCAGCAATCAGCCCCAGCATTTT.

This chain links TRBV5-4 with TRBJ2-5; 7 bases align to TRBD1. Germline lookup yields CDR1 SGHNT and CDR2 YYREEE (reference sequence). The CDR3 is 16 residues long. V was clipped by 4 bases and J by 2 bases; unmatched bases: 11. DNA for the CDR3: TGTGCCAGCAGCGGAAACACCCCGGGACAGCAAGAGACCCAGTACTTC. Protein sequence: CASSGNTPGQQETQYF.

This CDR3 is CSVEGTGLRGTQYF. In nucleotides, the CDR3 is TGCAGCGTTGAAGGGACAGGCCTTCGGGGGACCCAGTACTTC. The chain uses TRBV29-1 and TRBJ2-5, with 7 bases fitting TRBD1. Per the germline V gene, CDR1 is SQVTM and CDR2 is ANQGSEA. The CDR3 spans 14 residues. The V and J ends lost 1 base and 7 bases, in that order; junction bases with no gene match: 9.

The rearrangement uses TRBV9 and TRBJ2-5; 9 bases map to TRBD2. This CDR3 spans 16 amino acids. Germline V gene lookup returns CDR1 SGDLS and CDR2 YYNGEE. V was clipped by 0 bases and J by 5 bases; unmatched bases: 8. This CDR3 reads CASSVGAGGLGETQYF. Here the CDR3 DNA reads TGTGCCAGCAGCGTAGGTGCGGGGGGGCTGGGGGAGACCCAGTACTTC.

A single count supports this clonotype. V gene TRBV27 combines with J gene TRBJ1-6; perhaps TRBD1 as D (6 bases). This CDR3 has 20 residues. With 0 bases removed from V and 9 bases from J, the gap between germline ends came to 27 bases. Germline lookup yields CDR1 MNHEY and CDR2 SMNVEV (reference sequence). CDR3 sequence reads: CASSLSDWRTGSHRGSPLHF. DNA of the CDR3: TGTGCCAGCAGTTTATCGGACTGGAGAACAGGGTCACATCGGGGTTCACCCCTCCACTTT.